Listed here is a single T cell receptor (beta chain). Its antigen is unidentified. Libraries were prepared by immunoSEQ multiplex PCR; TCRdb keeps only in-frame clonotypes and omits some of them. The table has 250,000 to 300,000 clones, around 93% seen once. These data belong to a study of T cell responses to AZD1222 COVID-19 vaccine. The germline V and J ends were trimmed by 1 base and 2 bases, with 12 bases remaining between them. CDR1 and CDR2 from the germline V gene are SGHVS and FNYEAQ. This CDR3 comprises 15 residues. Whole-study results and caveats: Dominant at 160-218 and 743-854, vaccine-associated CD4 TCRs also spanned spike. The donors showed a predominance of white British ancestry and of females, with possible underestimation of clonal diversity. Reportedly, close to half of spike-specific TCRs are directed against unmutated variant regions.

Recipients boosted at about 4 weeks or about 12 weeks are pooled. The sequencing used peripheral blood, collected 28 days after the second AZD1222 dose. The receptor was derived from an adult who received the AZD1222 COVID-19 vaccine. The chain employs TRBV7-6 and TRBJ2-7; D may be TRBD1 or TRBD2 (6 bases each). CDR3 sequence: CASSLGGAVTYEQYF. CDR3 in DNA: TGTGCCAGCAGCTTAGGGGGGGCCGTAACCTACGAGCAGTACTTC.